This TCR beta chain was retrieved from a study of blood T cell repertoires in COVID-19. Study-level information: PBMCs, B-cell-depleted T cells, or T cells were the source of the cDNA or gDNA that made up the material.

The CDR3 is 14 residues long. Germline lookup yields CDR1 KGHSH and CDR2 LQKENI. V lost 0 bases to trimming and J lost 5 bases, with 10 bases between them. Methods used by the authors: Amplification from reference gene primers served as the basis for estimated nucleated cell counts. The repertoire was sequenced with immunoSEQ multiplex PCR; TCRdb's copy has only in-frame clones and lacks some. That table gives V, J and clone size, and the DNA gave D and trimming. The data contain 210,000 or so clones, around 87% of them singletons. V and J are TRBV18 and TRBJ2-5; D is undetermined. Sequenced: peripheral blood. This clonotype originated in a man between 45 and 60 years old with acute or convalescent COVID-19. CDR3 protein: CASSPPHLRETQYF. CDR3 bases: TGTGCCAGCTCACCACCGCACCTACGGGAGACCCAGTACTTC.